This is a list of T cell receptor beta chains from one sample in a study of OX40 agonist ivuxolimab in advanced cancers. Profiled with immunoSEQ multiplex PCR; TCRdb holds only in-frame clones, not every one. The data hold about 41,000 clones, with 84% observed a single time. The sample here was CD4+ or CD8+ T cells sorted from blood, taken in a trial of the OX40 agonist ivuxolimab. The receptors stem from an adult with an advanced solid tumor such as melanoma, head and neck, liver or kidney cancer. Each CDR3 is given with its conserved first and last residue. The order of the fields is CDR3 DNA, CDR3 protein, V gene, clone size, D gene, J gene. A D gene is named only where the DNA matches it firmly. The size of a clone is reported for some rows only, either as once, few or many, or as a class for expanded clones.

DNA: TGTGCCAGTACCCCGGGAGGAGAAAGACAGCCCCAGCATTTT; CDR3: CASTPGGERQPQHF; V: TRBV19; size: .; D: .; J: TRBJ1-5
DNA: TGCGCCAGCAGGGTCGGGGAGACCCAGTACTTC; CDR3: CASRVGETQYF; V: TRBV5-1; size: .; D: .; J: TRBJ2-5
DNA: TGTGCCAGCAGCTTAGCGGCCCTCTCTCGGGACCGCAACTATGGCTACACCTTC; CDR3: CASSLAALSRDRNYGYTF; V: TRBV7-2; size: once; D: .; J: TRBJ1-2
DNA: TGCGCCAGCAGCCAAGAGACGGACAGGGGCAATCAGCCCCAGCATTTT; CDR3: CASSQETDRGNQPQHF; V: TRBV4-3; size: .; D: TRBD1; J: TRBJ1-5
DNA: TGTGCCAGCACGAAGACAGAAGGCTCCTACGAGCAGTACTTC; CDR3: CASTKTEGSYEQYF; V: TRBV6-5; size: .; D: .; J: TRBJ2-7
DNA: TGTGCCAGCAGTGGGATCTTTCGCGGGGGAGAGACCCAGTACTTC; CDR3: CASSGIFRGGETQYF; V: TRBV6-1; size: .; D: TRBD2; J: TRBJ2-5
DNA: TGCGCCAGCAGCTTGATTGGGAACAGGGACGAGCAGTACTTC; CDR3: CASSLIGNRDEQYF; V: TRBV5-1; size: .; D: .; J: TRBJ2-7
DNA: TGTGCCAGCAGCCAGACCCCCGCGGGACAGGGGAAAGATACGCAGTATTTT; CDR3: CASSQTPAGQGKDTQYF; V: TRBV7-9; size: .; D: TRBD1; J: TRBJ2-3
DNA: TGTGCCAGCAGCTTTGGTCGGAATAGCAATCAGCCCCAGCATTTT; CDR3: CASSFGRNSNQPQHF; V: TRBV11-3; size: .; D: .; J: TRBJ1-5
DNA: TGTGCCAGCAGCCCCAGGGGGACTCAGCCCCAGCATTTT; CDR3: CASSPRGTQPQHF; V: TRBV7-3; size: .; D: TRBD1; J: TRBJ1-5
DNA: TGTGCCAGCAGCCTTCCAACTTTCGGGACTCCTCTGGACAATGAGCAGTTCTTC; CDR3: CASSLPTFGTPLDNEQFF; V: TRBV5-8; size: .; D: .; J: TRBJ2-1
DNA: TGTGCCAGCAGTTACACCGGGACAGGGGGGAATGAGCAGTTCTTC; CDR3: CASSYTGTGGNEQFF; V: TRBV6-5; size: .; D: TRBD1; J: TRBJ2-1
DNA: TGTGCCAGCAGCGTAAAGGGGGACAACACCGGGGAGCTGTTTTTT; CDR3: CASSVKGDNTGELFF; V: TRBV9; size: .; D: .; J: TRBJ2-2
DNA: TGCGCCAGCAGCCAAGTGGCCACCAATCAGCCCCAGCATTTT; CDR3: CASSQVATNQPQHF; V: TRBV4-3; size: .; D: .; J: TRBJ1-5
DNA: TGTGCCAGCAGGCTTCCGGGCACGGGGCGGAGGGCTATCACAGATACGCAGTATTTT; CDR3: CASRLPGTGRRAITDTQYF; V: TRBV7-9; size: .; D: .; J: TRBJ2-3
DNA: TGTGCCATCAGTGCCCGGGGTTCGGACACTGAAGCTTTCTTT; CDR3: CAISARGSDTEAFF; V: TRBV10-3; size: .; D: .; J: TRBJ1-1
DNA: TGTGCCAGTAGTGATCGTTTTGGCCCAGATACGCAGTATTTT; CDR3: CASSDRFGPDTQYF; V: TRBV19; size: .; D: .; J: TRBJ2-3
DNA: TGTGCCAGCAGCCCCTTGGGGCAGTCCACAGATACGCAGTATTTT; CDR3: CASSPLGQSTDTQYF; V: TRBV7-8; size: .; D: .; J: TRBJ2-3
DNA: TGTGCCAGCAGTGGGGAGGGTCCCTATGGCTACACCTTC; CDR3: CASSGEGPYGYTF; V: TRBV2; size: .; D: .; J: TRBJ1-2
DNA: TGTGCCACCAGCAGAGATGTCGGGGGGGCTAATGAAAAACTGTTTTTT; CDR3: CATSRDVGGANEKLFF; V: TRBV15; size: .; D: .; J: TRBJ1-4
DNA: TGTGCCAGCAGTTCTAACAGGGGACGTCAGGAGACCCAGTACTTC; CDR3: CASSSNRGRQETQYF; V: TRBV6-6; size: .; D: TRBD1; J: TRBJ2-5
DNA: TGTGCCAGCAGTGAAGCTGAACCCCGGGGTTCACCCCTCCACTTT; CDR3: CASSEAEPRGSPLHF; V: TRBV6-1; size: .; D: .; J: TRBJ1-6
DNA: TGCAGCGCTAGGACAGGGGCCGCGGAGGAGCAGTTCTTC; CDR3: CSARTGAAEEQFF; V: TRBV29-1; size: .; D: TRBD1; J: TRBJ2-1
DNA: TGTGCCAGCAGTTTCCGGAACACTAATTCACCCCTCCACTTT; CDR3: CASSFRNTNSPLHF; V: TRBV27; size: medium-sized; D: .; J: TRBJ1-6
DNA: TGTGCCAGTATGCGGGACCTTGGAAACACCATATATTTT; CDR3: CASMRDLGNTIYF; V: TRBV19; size: .; D: .; J: TRBJ1-3
DNA: TGTGCCAGCAGCTTATCGGCGACAGACACAGATACGCAGTATTTT; CDR3: CASSLSATDTDTQYF; V: TRBV7-4; size: .; D: .; J: TRBJ2-3
DNA: TGTGCCAGCAGTCAGGGATCCCGAGAGACCCAGTACTTC; CDR3: CASSQGSRETQYF; V: TRBV27; size: .; D: .; J: TRBJ2-5
DNA: TGTGCCAGCAGCCAGGGGGCAGCGGGACCCTACGAGCAGTACTTC; CDR3: CASSQGAAGPYEQYF; V: TRBV4-2; size: .; D: .; J: TRBJ2-7
DNA: TGTGCCAGCAGCCCTAGAAGAATACCGGGACAGGGGGCCTACGAGCAGTACTTC; CDR3: CASSPRRIPGQGAYEQYF; V: TRBV2; size: .; D: TRBD1; J: TRBJ2-7
DNA: TGTGCCAGCAGCCAAGGGCGCGCCGGGGAGCTGTTTTTT; CDR3: CASSQGRAGELFF; V: TRBV4-2; size: once; D: .; J: TRBJ2-2
DNA: TGTGCCAGCAGTTTCCGGGACAGGGGGTCGCAACTGTTTTTT; CDR3: CASSFRDRGSQLFF; V: TRBV6-6; size: .; D: TRBD1; J: TRBJ1-4
DNA: TGTGCCAGCTCACCCATATCCACCGGGGAGCTGTTTTTT; CDR3: CASSPISTGELFF; V: TRBV18; size: .; D: .; J: TRBJ2-2
DNA: TGTGCCAGCTCACCAGGGAGAGAGACCCAGTACTTC; CDR3: CASSPGRETQYF; V: TRBV18; size: .; D: .; J: TRBJ2-5
DNA: TGTGCCAGCAGCCACGGACAGGGTACTCAGCCCCAGCATTTT; CDR3: CASSHGQGTQPQHF; V: TRBV6-6; size: once; D: TRBD1; J: TRBJ1-5
DNA: TGTGCTAGTGGTTTGGGGGGACAGAGCTCCTACAATGGGCAGTTCTTC; CDR3: CASGLGGQSSYNGQFF; V: TRBV12-5; size: .; D: TRBD1; J: TRBJ2-1
DNA: TGCGCCAGCAGCTTGGGACAGCCTAATGGCTACACCTTC; CDR3: CASSLGQPNGYTF; V: TRBV5-1; size: .; D: .; J: TRBJ1-2
DNA: TGTGCCAGCAGCGGGGCGGGGGACGCTGAAGCTTTCTTT; CDR3: CASSGAGDAEAFF; V: TRBV9; size: .; D: .; J: TRBJ1-1
DNA: TGTGCCAGCAGCTTGGGGACTAGCCTAACCTACGAGCAGTACTTC; CDR3: CASSLGTSLTYEQYF; V: TRBV7-6; size: once; D: TRBD2; J: TRBJ2-7
DNA: TGCGCCAGCAGCCATGCCTCTCCGGGGGGGAACACCGGGGAGCTGTTTTTT; CDR3: CASSHASPGGNTGELFF; V: TRBV4-1; size: .; D: TRBD2; J: TRBJ2-2
DNA: TGTGCCAGCAGCTTAGCCCCGGGGGAGGGGTATGGCTACACCTTC; CDR3: CASSLAPGEGYGYTF; V: TRBV7-9; size: .; D: .; J: TRBJ1-2
DNA: TGTGCCAGCAGCTTAGATCCGGGACAGGGGTTCCACGAGCAGTACTTC; CDR3: CASSLDPGQGFHEQYF; V: TRBV11-2; size: .; D: TRBD1; J: TRBJ2-7
DNA: TGTGCCAGCAGCATTCGGACGGGTGAGCAGTTCTTC; CDR3: CASSIRTGEQFF; V: TRBV7-2; size: once; D: .; J: TRBJ2-1
DNA: TGTGCCAGCAGCGCTACCGGGACCCCTAACTATGGCTACACCTTC; CDR3: CASSATGTPNYGYTF; V: TRBV7-9; size: .; D: .; J: TRBJ1-2
DNA: TGTGCCAGCAGCCGACTAGGAGGAGCGATGGAGACCCAGTACTTC; CDR3: CASSRLGGAMETQYF; V: TRBV6-5; size: .; D: .; J: TRBJ2-5
DNA: TGTGCCAGCAGCTTGGGGCTGGGACGACCTAATTCACCCCTCCACTTT; CDR3: CASSLGLGRPNSPLHF; V: TRBV11-2; size: .; D: .; J: TRBJ1-6
DNA: TGTGCCAGTAGCCCCGGGACTAGGGTGGGAGATACGCAGTATTTT; CDR3: CASSPGTRVGDTQYF; V: TRBV19; size: .; D: TRBD2; J: TRBJ2-3
DNA: TGCGCCAGCAGAAATGACAGGGGGGGCTACACCTTC; CDR3: CASRNDRGGYTF; V: TRBV5-1; size: .; D: TRBD1; J: TRBJ1-2
DNA: TGTGCCAGCAGTGAGGGTAGGCAGGGTCCCTATGGCTACACCTTC; CDR3: CASSEGRQGPYGYTF; V: TRBV6-1; size: .; D: .; J: TRBJ1-2
DNA: TGTGCCATCAGTGAGTTCACAGATACGCAGTATTTT; CDR3: CAISEFTDTQYF; V: TRBV10-3; size: .; D: .; J: TRBJ2-3
DNA: TGTGCCAGCAGTGAAGTTGCAGGGAGCTATGGCTACACCTTC; CDR3: CASSEVAGSYGYTF; V: TRBV10-2; size: .; D: .; J: TRBJ1-2
DNA: TGTGCCAGCAGCCTTGACTTTGTCGGGCAGTACTTC; CDR3: CASSLDFVGQYF; V: TRBV7-2; size: .; D: .; J: TRBJ2-7
DNA: TGTGCCAGCAGTGATGAGGGGGCGAACTATGGCTACACCTTC; CDR3: CASSDEGANYGYTF; V: TRBV2; size: .; D: TRBD1; J: TRBJ1-2
DNA: TGTGCCAGTAGTATAGTGGAAGGGACCACTTATAGCAATCAGCCCCAGCATTTT; CDR3: CASSIVEGTTYSNQPQHF; V: TRBV19; size: .; D: .; J: TRBJ1-5
DNA: TGTGCCAGCAGTGAAGGAAACAGGGCCTCAAACTATGGCTACACCTTC; CDR3: CASSEGNRASNYGYTF; V: TRBV6-1; size: .; D: .; J: TRBJ1-2
DNA: TGTGCCAGCAGTGACTCCGGGGGAACCGGGGAGCTGTTTTTT; CDR3: CASSDSGGTGELFF; V: TRBV6-4; size: .; D: .; J: TRBJ2-2
DNA: TGTGCCAGCAGTTCCGGGACAGGGATAAGGCGGGAGGGCACAGATACGCAGTATTTT; CDR3: CASSSGTGIRREGTDTQYF; V: TRBV27; size: .; D: .; J: TRBJ2-3